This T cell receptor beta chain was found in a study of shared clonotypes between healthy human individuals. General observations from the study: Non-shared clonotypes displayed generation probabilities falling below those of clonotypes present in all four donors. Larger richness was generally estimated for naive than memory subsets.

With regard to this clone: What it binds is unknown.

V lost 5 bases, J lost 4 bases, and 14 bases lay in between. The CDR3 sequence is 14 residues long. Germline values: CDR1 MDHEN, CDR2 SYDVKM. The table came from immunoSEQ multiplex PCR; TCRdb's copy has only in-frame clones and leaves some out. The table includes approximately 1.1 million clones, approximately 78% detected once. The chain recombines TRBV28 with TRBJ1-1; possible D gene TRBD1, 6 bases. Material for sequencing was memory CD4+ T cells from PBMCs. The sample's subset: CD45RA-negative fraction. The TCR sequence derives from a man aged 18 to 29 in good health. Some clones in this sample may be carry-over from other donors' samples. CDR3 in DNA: TGTGCCAGCAGTCCGTCAAGGGGGACCACTGAAGCTTTCTTT. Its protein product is CASSPSRGTTEAFF.